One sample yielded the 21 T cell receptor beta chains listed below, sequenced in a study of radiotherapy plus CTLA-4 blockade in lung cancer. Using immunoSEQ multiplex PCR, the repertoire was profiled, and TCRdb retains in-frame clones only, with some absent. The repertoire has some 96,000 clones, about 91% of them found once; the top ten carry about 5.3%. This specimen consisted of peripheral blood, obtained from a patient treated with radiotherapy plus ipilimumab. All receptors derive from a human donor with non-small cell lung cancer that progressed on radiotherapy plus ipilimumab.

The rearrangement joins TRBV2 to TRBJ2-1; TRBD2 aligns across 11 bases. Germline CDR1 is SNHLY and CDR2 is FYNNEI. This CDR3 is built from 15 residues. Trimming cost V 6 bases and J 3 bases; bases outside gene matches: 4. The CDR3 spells CASRVTSGGYNEQFF. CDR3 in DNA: TGTGCCAGCAGGGTTACTAGCGGGGGCTACAATGAGCAGTTCTTC.

The CDR3 nucleotides are TGTGCCAGCAGTTTACAATACCCCTACAATGAGCAGTTCTTC. Its translation: CASSLQYPYNEQFF. The J gene is TRBJ2-1, the V gene TRBV27; D uncertain. This CDR3 contains 14 residues. The V gene lost 2 bases and the J gene lost 2 bases, with 7 bases spanning the gap. Germline V gene sequence: CDR1 MNHEY, CDR2 SMNVEV (reference sequence).

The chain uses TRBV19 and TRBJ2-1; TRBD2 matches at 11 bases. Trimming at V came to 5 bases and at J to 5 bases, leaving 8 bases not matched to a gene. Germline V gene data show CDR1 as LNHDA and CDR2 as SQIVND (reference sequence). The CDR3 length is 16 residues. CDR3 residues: CASSVVAGGVHNEQFF. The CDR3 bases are TGTGCCAGTAGTGTTGTAGCGGGAGGGGTCCACAATGAGCAGTTCTTC.

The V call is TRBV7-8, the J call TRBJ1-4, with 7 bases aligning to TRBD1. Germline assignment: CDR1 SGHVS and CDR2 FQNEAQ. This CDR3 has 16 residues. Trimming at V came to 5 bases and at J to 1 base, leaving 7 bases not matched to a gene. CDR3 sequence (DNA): TGTGCCAGCAGCAACCGACAGGGTAGAACTAATGAAAAACTGTTTTTT. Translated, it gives CASSNRQGRTNEKLFF. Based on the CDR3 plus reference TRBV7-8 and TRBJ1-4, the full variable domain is GAGVSQSPRYKVAKRGQDVALRCDPISGHVSLFWYQQALGQGPEFLTYFQNEAQLDKSGLPSDRFFAERPEGSVSTLKIQRTQQEDSAVYLCASSNRQGRTNEKLFFGSGTQLSVL.

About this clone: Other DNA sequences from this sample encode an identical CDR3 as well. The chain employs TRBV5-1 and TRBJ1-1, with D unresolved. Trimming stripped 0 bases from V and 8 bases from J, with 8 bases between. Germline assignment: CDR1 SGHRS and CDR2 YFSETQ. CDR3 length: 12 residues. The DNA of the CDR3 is TGCGCCAGCAGCTTGGAGGGCACGGAAGCTTTCTTT. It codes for CASSLEGTEAFF.

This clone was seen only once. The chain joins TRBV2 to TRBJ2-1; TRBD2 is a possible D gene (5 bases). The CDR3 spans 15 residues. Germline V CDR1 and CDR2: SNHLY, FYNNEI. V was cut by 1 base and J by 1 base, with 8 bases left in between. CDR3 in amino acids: CASSEGRVSYNEQFF. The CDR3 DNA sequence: TGTGCCAGCAGTGAAGGGCGGGTTTCCTACAATGAGCAGTTCTTC.

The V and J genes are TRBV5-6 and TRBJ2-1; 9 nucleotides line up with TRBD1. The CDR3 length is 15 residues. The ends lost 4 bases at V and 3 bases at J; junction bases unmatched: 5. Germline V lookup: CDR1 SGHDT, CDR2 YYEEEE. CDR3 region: CASSTRQGVYNEQFF. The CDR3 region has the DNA TGTGCCAGCAGCACCCGACAGGGGGTCTACAATGAGCAGTTCTTC.

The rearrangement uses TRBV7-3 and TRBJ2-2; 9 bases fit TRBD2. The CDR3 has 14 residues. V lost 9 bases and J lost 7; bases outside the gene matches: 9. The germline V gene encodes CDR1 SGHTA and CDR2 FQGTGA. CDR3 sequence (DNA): TGTGCCAGAGATAGCGGGAGAAGGATCGGGGAGCTGTTTTTT. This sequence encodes CARDSGRRIGELFF.

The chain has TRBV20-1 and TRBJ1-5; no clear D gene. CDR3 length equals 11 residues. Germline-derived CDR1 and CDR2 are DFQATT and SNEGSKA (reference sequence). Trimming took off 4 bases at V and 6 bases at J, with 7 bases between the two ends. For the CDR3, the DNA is TGCAGTGCTACAGACGGTCAGCCCCAGCATTTT. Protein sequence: CSATDGQPQHF.

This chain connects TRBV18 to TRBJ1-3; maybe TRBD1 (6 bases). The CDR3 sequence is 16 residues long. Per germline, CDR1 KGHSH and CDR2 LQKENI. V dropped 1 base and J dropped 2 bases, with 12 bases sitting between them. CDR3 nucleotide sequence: TGTGCCAGCTCACCACGGAGGGGGGAAACTGGAAACACCATATATTTT. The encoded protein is CASSPRRGETGNTIYF.

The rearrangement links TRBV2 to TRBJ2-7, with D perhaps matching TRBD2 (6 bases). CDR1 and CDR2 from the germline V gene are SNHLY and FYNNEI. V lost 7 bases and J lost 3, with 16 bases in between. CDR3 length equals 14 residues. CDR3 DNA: TGTGCCAGCACCCCCCCGGGACTGAACTACGAGCAGTACTTC. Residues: CASTPPGLNYEQYF.

This chain's CDR3 is CASETQGSIEAFF. The DNA for the CDR3 is TGTGCCAGTGAAACACAGGGGTCTATTGAAGCTTTCTTT. The chain carries TRBV21-1 and TRBJ1-1; whether TRBD1, the table's D call, matches the DNA was not checked. TRBV21-1 is annotated as a pseudogene. The CDR3 has 13 amino acids.

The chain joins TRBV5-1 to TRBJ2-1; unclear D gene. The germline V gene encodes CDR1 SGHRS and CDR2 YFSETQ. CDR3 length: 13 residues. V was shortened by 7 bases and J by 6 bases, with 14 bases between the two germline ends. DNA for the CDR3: TGCGCCAGCCCACCCCCCATGATCAATGAGCAGTTCTTC. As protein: CASPPPMINEQFF.

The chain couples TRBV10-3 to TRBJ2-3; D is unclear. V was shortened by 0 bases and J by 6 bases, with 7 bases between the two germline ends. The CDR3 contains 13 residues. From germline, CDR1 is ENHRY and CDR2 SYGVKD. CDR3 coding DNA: TGTGCCATCAGTGAGTCGGGATTGGATACGCAGTATTTT. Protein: CAISESGLDTQYF.

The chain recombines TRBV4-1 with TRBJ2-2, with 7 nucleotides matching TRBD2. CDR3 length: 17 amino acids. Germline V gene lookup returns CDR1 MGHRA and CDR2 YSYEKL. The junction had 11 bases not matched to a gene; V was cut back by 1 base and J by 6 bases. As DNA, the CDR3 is TGCGCCAGCAGCCAAGTAGGCGGGGGTTCGAGTTCCGGGGAGCTGTTTTTT. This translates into CASSQVGGGSSSGELFF.

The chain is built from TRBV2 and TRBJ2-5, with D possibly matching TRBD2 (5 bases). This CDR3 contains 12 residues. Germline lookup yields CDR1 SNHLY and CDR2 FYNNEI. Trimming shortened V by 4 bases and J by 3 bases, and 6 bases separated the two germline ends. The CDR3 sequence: CASSVLEETQYF. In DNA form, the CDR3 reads TGTGCCAGCAGTGTACTAGAAGAGACCCAGTACTTC.

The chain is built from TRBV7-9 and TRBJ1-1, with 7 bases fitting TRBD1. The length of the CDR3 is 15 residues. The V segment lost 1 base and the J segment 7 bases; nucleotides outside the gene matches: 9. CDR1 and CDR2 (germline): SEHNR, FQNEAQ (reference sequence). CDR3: CASSLGKQGTYEAFF. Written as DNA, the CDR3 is TGTGCCAGCAGCTTAGGGAAACAGGGGACCTATGAAGCTTTCTTT.

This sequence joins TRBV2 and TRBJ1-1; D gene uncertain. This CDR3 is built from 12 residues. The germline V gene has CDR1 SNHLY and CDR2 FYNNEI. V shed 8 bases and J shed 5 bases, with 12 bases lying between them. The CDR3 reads CASSIGWTEAFF. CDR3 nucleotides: TGTGCCAGCTCTATCGGGTGGACTGAAGCTTTCTTT.

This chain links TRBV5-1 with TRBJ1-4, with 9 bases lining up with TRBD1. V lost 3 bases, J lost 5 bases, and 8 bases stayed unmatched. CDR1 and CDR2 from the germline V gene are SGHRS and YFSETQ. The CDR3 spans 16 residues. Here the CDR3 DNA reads TGCGCCAGCAGCTGGGGACCGGGACAGGGAAATGAAAAACTGTTTTTT. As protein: CASSWGPGQGNEKLFF.

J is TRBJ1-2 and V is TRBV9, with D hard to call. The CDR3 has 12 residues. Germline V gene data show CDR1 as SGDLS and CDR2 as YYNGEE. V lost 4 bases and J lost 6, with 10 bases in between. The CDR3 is CASSRLPNGYTF. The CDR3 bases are TGTGCCAGCAGCCGACTGCCCAATGGCTACACCTTC. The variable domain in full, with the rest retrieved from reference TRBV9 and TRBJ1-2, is DSGVTQTPKHLITATGQRVTLRCSPRSGDLSVYWYQQSLDQGLQFLIQYYNGEERAKGNILERFSAQQFPDLHSELNLSSLELGDSALYFCASSRLPNGYTFGSGTRLTVV.

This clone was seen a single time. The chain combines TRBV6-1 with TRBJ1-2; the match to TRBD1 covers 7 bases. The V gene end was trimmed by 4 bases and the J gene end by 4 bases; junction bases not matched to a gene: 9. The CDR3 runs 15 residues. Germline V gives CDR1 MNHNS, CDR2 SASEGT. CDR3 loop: CASSAAAGGTYGYTF. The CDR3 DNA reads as TGTGCCAGCAGTGCCGCAGCAGGGGGAACCTATGGCTACACCTTC.